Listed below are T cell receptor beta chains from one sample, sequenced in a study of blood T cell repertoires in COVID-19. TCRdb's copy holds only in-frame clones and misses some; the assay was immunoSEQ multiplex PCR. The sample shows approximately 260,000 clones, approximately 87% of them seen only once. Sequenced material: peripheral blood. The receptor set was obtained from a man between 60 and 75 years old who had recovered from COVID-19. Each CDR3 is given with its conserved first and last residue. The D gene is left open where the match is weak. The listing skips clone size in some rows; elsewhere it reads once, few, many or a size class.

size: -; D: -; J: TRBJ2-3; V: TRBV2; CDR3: CASTWGGPASTDTQYF; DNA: TGTGCCAGCACCTGGGGGGGGCCGGCGTCCACAGATACGCAGTATTTT
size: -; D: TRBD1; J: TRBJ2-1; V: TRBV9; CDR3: CASSETGGINNEQFF; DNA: TGTGCCAGCAGCGAGACAGGGGGAATTAACAATGAGCAGTTCTTC
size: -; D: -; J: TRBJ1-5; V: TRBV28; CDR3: CASSLLREPQHF; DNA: TGTGCCAGCAGTTTACTTCGGGAGCCCCAGCATTTT
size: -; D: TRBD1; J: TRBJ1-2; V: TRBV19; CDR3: CASTFRDRPNYGYTF; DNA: TGTGCCAGTACTTTCCGGGACAGGCCTAACTATGGCTACACCTTC
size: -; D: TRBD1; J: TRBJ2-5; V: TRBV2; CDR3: CASSYRGETQYF; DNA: TGTGCCAGCAGCTACAGGGGAGAGACCCAGTACTTC
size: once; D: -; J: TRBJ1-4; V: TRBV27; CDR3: CASGPVFLGEKLFF; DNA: TGTGCCAGCGGCCCCGTCTTCTTGGGCGAAAAACTGTTTTTT
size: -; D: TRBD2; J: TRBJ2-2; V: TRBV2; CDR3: CASSNRTSGRNRELFF; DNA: TGTGCCAGCAGCAATAGGACTAGCGGGAGGAATCGGGAGCTGTTTTTT
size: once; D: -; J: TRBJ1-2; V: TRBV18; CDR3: CASSPNRGDNYGYTF; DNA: TGTGCCAGCTCACCTAACCGGGGGGATAACTATGGCTACACCTTC
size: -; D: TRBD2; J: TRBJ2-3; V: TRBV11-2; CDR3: CASSVRGVSTDTQYF; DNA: TGTGCCAGCAGCGTACGGGGGGTGAGCACAGATACGCAGTATTTT
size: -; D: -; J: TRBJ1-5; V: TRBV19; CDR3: CASSTGQNKLTNQPQHF; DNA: TGTGCCAGTAGTACCGGACAGAACAAGCTCACCAATCAGCCCCAGCATTTT
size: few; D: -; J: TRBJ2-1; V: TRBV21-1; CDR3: CASSKFPPNNEQFF; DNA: TGTGCCAGCAGCAAATTTCCCCCCAACAATGAGCAGTTCTTC
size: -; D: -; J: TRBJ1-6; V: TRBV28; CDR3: CASEGENSPLHF; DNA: TGTGCCAGCGAGGGGGAAAATTCACCCCTCCACTTT
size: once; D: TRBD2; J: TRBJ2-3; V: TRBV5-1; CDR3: CASSQSGGTTDTQYF; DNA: TGCGCCAGCAGCCAAAGCGGGGGGACCACAGATACGCAGTATTTT
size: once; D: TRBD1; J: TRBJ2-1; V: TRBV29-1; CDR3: CSVFRTGAYNEQFF; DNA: TGCAGCGTTTTCAGGACAGGGGCTTACAATGAGCAGTTCTTC
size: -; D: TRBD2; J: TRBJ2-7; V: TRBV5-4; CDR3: CASSSGLAGQSYEQYF; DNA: TGTGCCAGCAGCTCAGGACTAGCGGGACAGTCCTACGAGCAGTACTTC
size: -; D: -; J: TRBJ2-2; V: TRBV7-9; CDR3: CASSLMRGKTGELFF; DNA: TGTGCCAGCAGCTTAATGAGGGGGAAAACCGGGGAGCTGTTTTTT
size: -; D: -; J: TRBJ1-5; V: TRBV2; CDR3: CASSDRVQNQPQHF; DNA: TGTGCCAGCAGTGACAGGGTACAGAATCAGCCCCAGCATTTT
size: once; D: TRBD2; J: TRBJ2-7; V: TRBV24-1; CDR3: CATSPGGSYEQYF; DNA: TGTGCCACCTCCCCCGGGGGGTCCTACGAGCAGTACTTC
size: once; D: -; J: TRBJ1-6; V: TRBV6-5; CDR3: CATHPVQGGSPLHF; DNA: TGTGCCACCCACCCCGTTCAGGGCGGTTCACCCCTCCACTTT
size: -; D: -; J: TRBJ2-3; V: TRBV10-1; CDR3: CASSAANTDTQYF; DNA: TGCGCCAGCAGTGCCGCGAACACAGATACGCAGTATTTT
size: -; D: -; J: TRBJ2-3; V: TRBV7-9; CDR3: CASSLVAGSTDTQYF; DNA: TGTGCCAGCAGCTTAGTTGCGGGGAGCACAGATACGCAGTATTTT
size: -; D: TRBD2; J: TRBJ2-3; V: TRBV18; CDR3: CASSPGLAPLDTQYF; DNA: TGTGCCAGCTCACCGGGACTAGCCCCACTTGATACGCAGTATTTT